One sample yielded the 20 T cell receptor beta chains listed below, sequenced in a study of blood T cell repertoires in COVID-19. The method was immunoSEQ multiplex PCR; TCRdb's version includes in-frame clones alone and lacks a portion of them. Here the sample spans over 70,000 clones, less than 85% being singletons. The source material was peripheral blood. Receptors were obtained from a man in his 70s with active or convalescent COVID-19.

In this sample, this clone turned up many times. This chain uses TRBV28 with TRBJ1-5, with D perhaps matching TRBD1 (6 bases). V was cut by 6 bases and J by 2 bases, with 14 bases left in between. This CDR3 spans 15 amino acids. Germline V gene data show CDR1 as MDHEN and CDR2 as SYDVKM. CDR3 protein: CASSTDRTGNQPQHF. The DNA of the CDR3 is TGTGCCAGCAGCACTGACAGGACGGGCAATCAGCCCCAGCATTTT.

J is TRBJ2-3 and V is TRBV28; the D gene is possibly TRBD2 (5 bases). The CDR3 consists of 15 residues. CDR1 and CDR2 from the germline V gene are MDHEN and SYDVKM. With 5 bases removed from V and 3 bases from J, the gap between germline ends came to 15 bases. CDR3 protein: CASSDPGRGTDTQYF. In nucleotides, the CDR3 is TGTGCCAGCAGTGATCCGGGAAGAGGGACAGATACGCAGTATTTT.

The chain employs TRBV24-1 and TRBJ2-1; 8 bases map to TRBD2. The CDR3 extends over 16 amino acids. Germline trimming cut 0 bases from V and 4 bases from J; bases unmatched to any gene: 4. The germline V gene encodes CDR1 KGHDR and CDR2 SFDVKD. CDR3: CATSDLVRGGYNEQFF. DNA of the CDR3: TGTGCCACCAGTGATTTGGTACGGGGGGGGTACAATGAGCAGTTCTTC.

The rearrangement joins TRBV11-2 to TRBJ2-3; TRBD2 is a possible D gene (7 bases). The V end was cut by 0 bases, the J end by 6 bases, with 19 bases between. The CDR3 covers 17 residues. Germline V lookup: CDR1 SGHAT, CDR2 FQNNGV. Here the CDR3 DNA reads TGTGCCAGCAGCTTAGAACGTGGGCGGGGGCGCCTGGATACGCAGTATTTT. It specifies CASSLERGRGRLDTQYF.

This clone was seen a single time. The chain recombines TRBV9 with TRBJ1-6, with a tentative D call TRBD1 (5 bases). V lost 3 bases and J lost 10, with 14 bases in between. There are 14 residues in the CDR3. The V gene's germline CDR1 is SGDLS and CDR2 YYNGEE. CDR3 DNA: TGTGCCAGCAGCGGGGGGGGAACAGGATCACCCCTCCACTTT. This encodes CASSGGGTGSPLHF.

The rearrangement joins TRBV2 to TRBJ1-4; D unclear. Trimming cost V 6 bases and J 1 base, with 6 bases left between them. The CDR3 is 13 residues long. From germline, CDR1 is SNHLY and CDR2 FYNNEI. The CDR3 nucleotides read TGTGCCAGCAGCCGGGAAACTAATGAAAAACTGTTTTTT. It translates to CASSRETNEKLFF. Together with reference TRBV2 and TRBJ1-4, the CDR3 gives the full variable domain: EPEVTQTPSHQVTQMGQEVILRCVPISNHLYFYWYRQILGQKVEFLVSFYNNEISEKSEIFDDQFSVERPDGSNFTLKIRSTKLEDSAMYFCASSRETNEKLFFGSGTQLSVL.

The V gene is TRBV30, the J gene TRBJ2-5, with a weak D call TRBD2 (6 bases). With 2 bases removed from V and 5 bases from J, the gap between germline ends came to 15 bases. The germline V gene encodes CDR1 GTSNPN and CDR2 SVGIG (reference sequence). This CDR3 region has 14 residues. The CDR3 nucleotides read TGTGCCTGGAGTTCCCAGCCGGGGGTGGAGACCCAGTACTTC. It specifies CAWSSQPGVETQYF.

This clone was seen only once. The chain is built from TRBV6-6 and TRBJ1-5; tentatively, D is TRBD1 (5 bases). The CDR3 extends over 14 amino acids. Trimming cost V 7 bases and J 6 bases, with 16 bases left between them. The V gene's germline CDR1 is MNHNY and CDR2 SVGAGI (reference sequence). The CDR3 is CASKGGAAGQPQHF. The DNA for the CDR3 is TGTGCCAGCAAGGGTGGGGCAGCTGGTCAGCCCCAGCATTTT.

The CDR3 protein is CASSPRGNGQGGAFF. The CDR3 DNA is TGTGCCAGCAGTCCCCGTGGGAATGGGCAGGGTGGAGCTTTCTTT. This chain joins TRBV27 and TRBJ1-1, with a weak D call TRBD1 (5 bases). CDR3 size: 15 residues. V lost 5 bases and J 10 bases, leaving 23 bases between the germline ends. In germline, CDR1 is MNHEY, CDR2 SMNVEV (reference sequence).

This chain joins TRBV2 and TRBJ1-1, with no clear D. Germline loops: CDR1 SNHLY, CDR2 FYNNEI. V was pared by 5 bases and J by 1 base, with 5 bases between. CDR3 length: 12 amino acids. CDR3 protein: CASSHQNTEAFF. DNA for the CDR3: TGTGCCAGCAGTCATCAGAACACTGAAGCTTTCTTT.

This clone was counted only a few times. The DNA of the CDR3 is TGTGCCAGCAGCAGGGACAGCTCTAACTATGGCTACACCTTC. Its protein is CASSRDSSNYGYTF. The chain carries TRBV5-4 and TRBJ1-2, with TRBD1 identical over 7 bases. Looked up from germline, CDR1 is SGHNT and CDR2 is YYREEE (reference sequence). With 4 bases clipped from V and 0 bases from J, the junction kept 3 bases outside the gene matches. This CDR3 has 14 residues.

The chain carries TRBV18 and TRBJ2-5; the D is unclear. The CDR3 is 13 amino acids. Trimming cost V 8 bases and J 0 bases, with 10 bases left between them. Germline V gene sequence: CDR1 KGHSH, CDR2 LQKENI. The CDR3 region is CASLDGDQETQYF. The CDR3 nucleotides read TGTGCCAGCCTTGACGGAGACCAAGAGACCCAGTACTTC.

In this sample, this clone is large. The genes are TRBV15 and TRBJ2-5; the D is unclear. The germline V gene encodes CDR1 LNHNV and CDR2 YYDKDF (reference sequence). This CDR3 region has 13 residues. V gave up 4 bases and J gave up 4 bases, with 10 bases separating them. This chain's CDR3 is CATSTYAGETQYF. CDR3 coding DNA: TGTGCCACCAGCACGTACGCAGGAGAGACCCAGTACTTC.

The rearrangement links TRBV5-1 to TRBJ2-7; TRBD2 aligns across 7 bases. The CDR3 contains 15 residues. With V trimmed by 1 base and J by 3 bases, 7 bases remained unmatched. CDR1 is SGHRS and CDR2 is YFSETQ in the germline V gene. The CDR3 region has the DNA TGCGCCAGCAGCTTGTGGGCGGGGGAGGGCTACGAGCAGTACTTC. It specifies CASSLWAGEGYEQYF.

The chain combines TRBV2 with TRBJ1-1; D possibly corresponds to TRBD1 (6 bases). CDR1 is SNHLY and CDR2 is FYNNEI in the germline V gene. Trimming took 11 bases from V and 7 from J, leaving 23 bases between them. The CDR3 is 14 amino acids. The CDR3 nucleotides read TGTGCCGCAAAGAGTTCAGGGGAAAGTGATGAAGCTTTCTTT. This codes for CAAKSSGESDEAFF.

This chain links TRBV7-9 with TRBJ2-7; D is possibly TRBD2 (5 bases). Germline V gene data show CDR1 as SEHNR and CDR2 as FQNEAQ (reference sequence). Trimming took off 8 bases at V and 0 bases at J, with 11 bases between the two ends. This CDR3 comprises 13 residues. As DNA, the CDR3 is TGTGCCAGCGGACTTCCCGGCTCCTACGAGCAGTACTTC. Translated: CASGLPGSYEQYF.

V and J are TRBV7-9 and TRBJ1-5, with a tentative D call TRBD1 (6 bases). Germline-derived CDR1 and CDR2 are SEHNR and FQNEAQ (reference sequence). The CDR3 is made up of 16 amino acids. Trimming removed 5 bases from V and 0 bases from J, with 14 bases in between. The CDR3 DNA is TGTGCCAGCAGCCTGGGGGCTTACGATAGCAATCAGCCCCAGCATTTT. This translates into CASSLGAYDSNQPQHF.

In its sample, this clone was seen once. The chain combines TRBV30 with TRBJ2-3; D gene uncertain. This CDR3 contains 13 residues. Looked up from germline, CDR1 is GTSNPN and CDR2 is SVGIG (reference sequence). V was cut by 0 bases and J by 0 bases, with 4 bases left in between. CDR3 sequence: CAWSVTSTDTQYF. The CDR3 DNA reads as TGTGCCTGGAGTGTAACTAGCACAGATACGCAGTATTTT.

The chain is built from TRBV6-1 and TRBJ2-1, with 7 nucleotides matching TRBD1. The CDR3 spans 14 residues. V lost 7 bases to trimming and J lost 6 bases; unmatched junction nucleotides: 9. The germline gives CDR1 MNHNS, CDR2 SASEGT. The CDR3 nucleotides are TGTGCCAGCACCAAGGGGGCAGGGGGCAATGAGCAGTTCTTC. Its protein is CASTKGAGGNEQFF.

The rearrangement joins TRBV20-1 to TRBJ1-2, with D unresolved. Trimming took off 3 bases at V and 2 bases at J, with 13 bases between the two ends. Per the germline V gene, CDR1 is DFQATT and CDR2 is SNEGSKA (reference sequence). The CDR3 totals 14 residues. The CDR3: CSASPVNQNYGYTF. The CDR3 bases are TGCAGTGCTAGTCCGGTCAACCAAAACTATGGCTACACCTTC.